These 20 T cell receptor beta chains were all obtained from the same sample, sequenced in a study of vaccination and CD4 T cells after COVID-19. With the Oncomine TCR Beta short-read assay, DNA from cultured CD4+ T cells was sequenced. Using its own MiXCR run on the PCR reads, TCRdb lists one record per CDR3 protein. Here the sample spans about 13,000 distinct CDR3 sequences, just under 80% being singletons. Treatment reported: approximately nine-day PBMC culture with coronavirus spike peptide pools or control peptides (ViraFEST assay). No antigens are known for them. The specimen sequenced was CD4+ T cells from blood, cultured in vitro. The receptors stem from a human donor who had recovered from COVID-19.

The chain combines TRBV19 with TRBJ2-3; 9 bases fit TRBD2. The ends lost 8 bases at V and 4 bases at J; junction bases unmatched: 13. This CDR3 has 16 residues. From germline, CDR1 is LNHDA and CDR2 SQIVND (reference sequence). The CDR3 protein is CASCLYSGSKADTQYF. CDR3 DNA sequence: TGTGCCAGTTGTTTATATAGCGGGAGCAAGGCAGATACGCAGTATTTT.

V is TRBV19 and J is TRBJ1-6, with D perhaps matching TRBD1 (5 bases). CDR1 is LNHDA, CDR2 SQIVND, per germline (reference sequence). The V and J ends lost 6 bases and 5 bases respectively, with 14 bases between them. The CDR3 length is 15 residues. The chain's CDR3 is CASRREGLNNSPLHF. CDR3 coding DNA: TGTGCCAGTAGGCGAGAGGGACTGAATAATTCACCCCTCCACTTT.

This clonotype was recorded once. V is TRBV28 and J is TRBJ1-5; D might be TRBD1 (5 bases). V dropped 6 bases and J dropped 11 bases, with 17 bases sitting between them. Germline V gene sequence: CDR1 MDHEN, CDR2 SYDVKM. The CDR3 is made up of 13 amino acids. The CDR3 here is CASSLGGGSAQHF. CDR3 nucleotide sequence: TGTGCCAGCAGCCTGGGGGGGGGATCAGCCCAGCATTTT.

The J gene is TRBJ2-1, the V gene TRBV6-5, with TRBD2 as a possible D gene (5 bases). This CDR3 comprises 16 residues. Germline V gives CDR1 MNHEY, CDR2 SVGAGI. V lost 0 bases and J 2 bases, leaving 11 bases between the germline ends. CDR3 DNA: TGTGCCAGCAGTTACTCTCCAGCGGCACCCTACAATGAGCAGTTCTTC. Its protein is CASSYSPAAPYNEQFF.

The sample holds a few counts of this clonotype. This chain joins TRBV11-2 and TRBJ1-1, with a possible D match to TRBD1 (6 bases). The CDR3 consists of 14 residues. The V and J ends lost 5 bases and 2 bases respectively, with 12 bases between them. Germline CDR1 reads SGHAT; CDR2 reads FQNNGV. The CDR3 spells CASSRTELNTEAFF. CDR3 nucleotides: TGTGCCAGCAGCCGGACAGAACTTAACACTGAAGCTTTCTTT. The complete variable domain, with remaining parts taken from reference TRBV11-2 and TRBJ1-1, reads EAGVAQSPRYKIIEKRQSVAFWCNPISGHATLYWYQQILGQGPKLLIQFQNNGVVDDSQLPKDRFSAERLKGVDSTLKIQPAKLEDSAVYLCASSRTELNTEAFFGQGTRLTVV.

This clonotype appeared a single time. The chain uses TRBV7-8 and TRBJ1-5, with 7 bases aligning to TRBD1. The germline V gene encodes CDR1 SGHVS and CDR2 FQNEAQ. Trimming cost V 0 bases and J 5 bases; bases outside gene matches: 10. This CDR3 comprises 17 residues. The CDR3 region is CASSLALRGPIDQPQHF. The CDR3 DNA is TGTGCCAGCAGCTTAGCGCTGAGGGGGCCTATAGATCAGCCCCAGCATTTT.

The CDR3 DNA follows: TGCAGTGCTGGGGGGACAGGGAGGAAGAGCACCTTC. Its translation: CSAGGTGRKSTF. The rearrangement uses TRBV20-1 and TRBJ1-2; 9 nucleotides align to TRBD1. V gave up 5 bases and J gave up 13 bases; unmatched junction bases: 11. Germline V CDR1 and CDR2: DFQATT, SNEGSKA (reference sequence). CDR3 size: 12 residues.

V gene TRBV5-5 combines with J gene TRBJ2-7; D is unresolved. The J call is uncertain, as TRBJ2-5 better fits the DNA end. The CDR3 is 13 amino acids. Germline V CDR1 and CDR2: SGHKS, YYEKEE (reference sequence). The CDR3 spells CASSADGKETQYF. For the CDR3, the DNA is TGTGCCAGCAGCGCGGACGGCAAAGAGACCCAGTACTTC.

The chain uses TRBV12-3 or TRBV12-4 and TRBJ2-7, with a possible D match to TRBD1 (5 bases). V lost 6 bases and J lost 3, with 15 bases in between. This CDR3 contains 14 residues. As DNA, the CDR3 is TGTGCCAGCAGCCTAACGTGGGGCGGCTACGAGCAGTACTTC. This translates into CASSLTWGGYEQYF.

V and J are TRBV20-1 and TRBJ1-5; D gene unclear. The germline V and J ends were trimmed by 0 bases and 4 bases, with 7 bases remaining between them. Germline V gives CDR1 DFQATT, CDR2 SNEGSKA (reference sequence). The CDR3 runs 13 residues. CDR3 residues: CSARDGPNQPQHF. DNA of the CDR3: TGCAGTGCTAGAGATGGGCCGAATCAGCCCCAGCATTTT.

The CDR3, as DNA: TGTGCCAGCAGCCCCAACAGGGCCCGAGGAGATACGCAGTATTTT. It specifies CASSPNRARGDTQYF. J is TRBJ2-3 and V is TRBV14; D is possibly TRBD1 (6 bases). The germline CDR1 and CDR2 sequences are SGHDN and FVKESK. With 4 bases removed from V and 5 bases from J, the gap between germline ends came to 16 bases. There are 15 residues in the CDR3.

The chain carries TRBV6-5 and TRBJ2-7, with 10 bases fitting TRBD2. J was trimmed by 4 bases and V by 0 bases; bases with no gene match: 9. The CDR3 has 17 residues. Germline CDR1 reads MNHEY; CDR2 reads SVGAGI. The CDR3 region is CASSYSSGGALLYEQYF. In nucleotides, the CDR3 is TGTGCCAGCAGTTACTCGAGCGGGGGGGCCCTCTTATACGAGCAGTACTTC.

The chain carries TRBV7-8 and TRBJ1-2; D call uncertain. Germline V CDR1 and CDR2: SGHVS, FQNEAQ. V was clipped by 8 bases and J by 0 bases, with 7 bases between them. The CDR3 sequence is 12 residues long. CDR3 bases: TGTGCCAGCTTTACAGCTAACTATGGCTACACCTTC. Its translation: CASFTANYGYTF.

The CDR3 region has the DNA TGTGCCAGCGGGGGACGCACAGATACGCAGTATTTT. Residues: CASGGRTDTQYF. The rearrangement uses TRBV7-9 and TRBJ2-3; TRBD1 or TRBD2 may be the D gene (5 bases each). This CDR3 is built from 12 residues. The germline V gene encodes CDR1 SEHNR and CDR2 FQNEAQ (reference sequence). V dropped 8 bases and J dropped 1 base, with 7 bases sitting between them.

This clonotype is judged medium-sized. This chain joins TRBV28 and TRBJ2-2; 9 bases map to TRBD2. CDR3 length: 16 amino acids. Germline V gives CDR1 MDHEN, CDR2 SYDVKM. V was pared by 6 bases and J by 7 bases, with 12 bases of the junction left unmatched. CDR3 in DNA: TGTGCCAGCAGCTGGCGGGCTAGCGGGATGGGCGGGGAGCTGTTTTTT. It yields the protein CASSWRASGMGGELFF.

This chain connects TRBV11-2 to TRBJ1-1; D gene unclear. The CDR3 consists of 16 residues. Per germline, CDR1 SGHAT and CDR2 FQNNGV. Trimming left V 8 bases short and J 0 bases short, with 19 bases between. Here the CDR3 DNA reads TGTGCCAGCCAACCGCCCCCGCTTAATCTGAACACTGAAGCTTTCTTT. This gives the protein CASQPPPLNLNTEAFF.

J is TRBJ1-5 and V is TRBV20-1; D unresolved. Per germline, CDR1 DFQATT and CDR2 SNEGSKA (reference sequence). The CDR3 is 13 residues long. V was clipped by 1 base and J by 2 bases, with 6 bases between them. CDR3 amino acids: CSARVAGNQPQHF. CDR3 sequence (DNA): TGCAGTGCTAGAGTGGCAGGCAATCAGCCCCAGCATTTT.

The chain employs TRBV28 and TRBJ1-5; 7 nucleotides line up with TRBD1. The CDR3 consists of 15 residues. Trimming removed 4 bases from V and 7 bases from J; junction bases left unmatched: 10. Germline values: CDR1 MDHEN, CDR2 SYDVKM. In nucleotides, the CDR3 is TGTGCCAGCAGTTACTTAGGGACAGTTTCCCAGCCCCAGCATTTT. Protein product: CASSYLGTVSQPQHF.

The CDR3, as DNA: TGTGCCTGGAGTGTACTAAGTCAGGGCGCATCACCCCTCCACTTT. Residues: CAWSVLSQGASPLHF. The J gene is TRBJ1-6, the V gene TRBV30; TRBD1 might be the D (5 bases). The germline V gene has CDR1 GTSNPN and CDR2 SVGIG (reference sequence). V gave up 0 bases and J gave up 10 bases, with 16 bases separating them. CDR3 length equals 15 residues. Together with reference TRBV30 and TRBJ1-6, the CDR3 gives the full variable domain: SQTIHQWPATLVQPVGSPLSLECTVEGTSNPNLYWYRQAAGRGLQLLFYSVGIGQISSEVPQNLSASRPQDRQFILSSKKLLLSDSGFYLCAWSVLSQGASPLHFGNGTRLTVT.

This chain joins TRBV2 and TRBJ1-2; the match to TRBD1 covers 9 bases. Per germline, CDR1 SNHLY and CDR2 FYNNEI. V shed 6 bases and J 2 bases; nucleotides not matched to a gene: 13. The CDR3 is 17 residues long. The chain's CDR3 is CASSSPGQGLSNYGYTF. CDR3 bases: TGTGCCAGCAGCTCGCCGGGACAGGGCTTGTCGAACTATGGCTACACCTTC. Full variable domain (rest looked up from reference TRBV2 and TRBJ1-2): EPEVTQTPSHQVTQMGQEVILRCVPISNHLYFYWYRQILGQKVEFLVSFYNNEISEKSEIFDDQFSVERPDGSNFTLKIRSTKLEDSAMYFCASSSPGQGLSNYGYTFGSGTRLTVV.